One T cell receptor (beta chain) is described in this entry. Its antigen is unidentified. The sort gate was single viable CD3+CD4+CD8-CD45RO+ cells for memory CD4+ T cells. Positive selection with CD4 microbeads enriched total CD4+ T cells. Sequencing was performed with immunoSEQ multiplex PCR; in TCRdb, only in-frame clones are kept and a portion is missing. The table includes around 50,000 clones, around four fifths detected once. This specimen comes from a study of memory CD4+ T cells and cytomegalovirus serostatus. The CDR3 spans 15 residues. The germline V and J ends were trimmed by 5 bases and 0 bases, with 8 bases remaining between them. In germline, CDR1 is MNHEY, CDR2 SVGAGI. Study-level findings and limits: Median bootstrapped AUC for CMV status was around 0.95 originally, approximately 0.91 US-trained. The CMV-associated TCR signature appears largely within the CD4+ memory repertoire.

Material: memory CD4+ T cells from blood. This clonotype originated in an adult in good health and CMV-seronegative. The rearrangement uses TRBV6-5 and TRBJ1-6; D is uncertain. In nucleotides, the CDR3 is TGTGCCAGCAGTCGAGCGAGCTCCTATAATTCACCCCTCCACTTT. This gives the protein CASSRASSYNSPLHF.